One sample yielded the 23 T cell receptor beta chains listed below, sequenced in a study of blood T cell repertoires in COVID-19. The repertoire was sequenced with immunoSEQ multiplex PCR; TCRdb's copy has only in-frame clones and lacks some. The profile covers fewer than 130,000 clones, with roughly 79% appearing a single time and roughly 17% taken by the ten largest. Sequenced material: peripheral blood. These TCRs come from a woman of 80 years or more with active or convalescent COVID-19.

The chain has TRBV10-2 and TRBJ2-7; D may be TRBD1 (5 bases). Deletions cut 6 bases from V and 6 bases from J, with 15 bases between. Germline CDR1 reads WSHSY; CDR2 reads SAAADI. This CDR3 region has 13 residues. This CDR3 reads CASSRRDLGEQYF. CDR3 in DNA: TGCGCCAGCAGCCGCAGGGATTTAGGCGAGCAGTACTTC.

The sample holds one count of this clone. This sequence joins TRBV7-2 and TRBJ2-1; 8 nucleotides align to TRBD2. The junction had 7 bases not matched to a gene; V was cut back by 5 bases and J by 7 bases. The CDR3 totals 14 residues. Per germline, CDR1 SGHTA and CDR2 FQGNSA. The DNA of the CDR3 is TGTGCCAGCAGCACCAGTCTAGCGGGTAATGAGCAGTTCTTC. Translation gives CASSTSLAGNEQFF.

The chain recombines TRBV25-1 with TRBJ2-7; D remains ambiguous. This CDR3 region has 13 residues. Between the trimmed V and J ends, which lost 6 bases and 6 bases, there was a span of 15 bases. Germline CDR1 reads MGHDK; CDR2 reads SYGVNS. The chain's CDR3 is CASRVGNSLEQYF. The CDR3 DNA is TGTGCCAGCAGGGTCGGTAACTCCCTCGAGCAGTACTTC.

This chain joins TRBV5-1 and TRBJ2-2; tentatively, D is TRBD1 (5 bases). The length of the CDR3 is 15 residues. The V gene's germline CDR1 is SGHRS and CDR2 YFSETQ. V was pared by 3 bases and J by 2 bases, with 11 bases between. CDR3 nucleotide sequence: TGCGCCAGCAGCTGGACAAACGGCAACACCGGGGAGCTGTTTTTT. Protein product: CASSWTNGNTGELFF.

The V call is TRBV10-3, the J call TRBJ2-5; no reliable D call. Looked up from germline, CDR1 is ENHRY and CDR2 is SYGVKD. The CDR3 sequence is 12 residues long. V dropped 11 bases and J dropped 5 bases, with 15 bases sitting between them. For the CDR3, the DNA is TGTGCCGCCGCACCCGACACGGAGACCCAGTACTTC. It translates to CAAAPDTETQYF.

This chain links TRBV15 with TRBJ2-1, with TRBD2 as a possible D gene (6 bases). CDR3 length: 15 residues. Per the germline V gene, CDR1 is LNHNV and CDR2 is YYDKDF (reference sequence). V was cut by 4 bases and J by 4 bases, with 14 bases left in between. The CDR3 loop reads CATSKGGGAYNEQFF. The DNA of the CDR3 is TGTGCCACCAGCAAGGGAGGCGGAGCTTACAATGAGCAGTTCTTC.

V and J are TRBV19 and TRBJ1-2, with D maybe TRBD1 (6 bases). V dropped 8 bases and J dropped 2 bases, with 15 bases sitting between them. Germline assignment: CDR1 LNHDA and CDR2 SQIVND (reference sequence). CDR3 length equals 14 residues. The CDR3 here is CASRMNRANYGYTF. In nucleotides, the CDR3 is TGTGCCAGTCGCATGAACAGGGCCAACTATGGCTACACCTTC.

This clone was detected ten times or more. The rearrangement joins TRBV4-2 to TRBJ2-1, with 13 bases that match TRBD2. After removal of 4 bases from V and 0 bases from J, the junction contained 12 bases not matched to a gene. The V gene's germline CDR1 is LGHNA and CDR2 YNFKEQ. The CDR3 covers 20 residues. The CDR3 DNA follows: TGTGCCAGCAGCCCTCGCCCCGGGACTAGCGGGGTGAGCTCCTACAATGAGCAGTTCTTC. Translating it yields CASSPRPGTSGVSSYNEQFF.

J is TRBJ2-5 and V is TRBV3-1 (or the pseudogene TRBV3-2); possible D gene TRBD1, 6 bases. V was shortened by 5 bases and J by 1 base, with 8 bases between the two germline ends. The CDR3 is made up of 13 amino acids. Germline V gene lookup returns CDR1 LGHDT and CDR2 YNNKEL (reference sequence). The CDR3 spells CASSGTTQETQYF. The CDR3 DNA follows: TGTGCCAGCAGCGGGACAACCCAAGAGACCCAGTACTTC.

The chain links TRBV6-6 to TRBJ2-2; 7 bases line up with TRBD2. This CDR3 is built from 15 residues. The V gene's germline CDR1 is MNHNY and CDR2 SVGAGI (reference sequence). J lost 3 bases, V lost 0 bases, and 1 base had no gene match. The CDR3 loop is CASSYSGGYTGELFF. CDR3 nucleotides: TGTGCCAGCAGTTACTCGGGAGGGTACACCGGGGAGCTGTTTTTT.

This clone was observed a handful of times. V usage is TRBV6-6 and J usage is TRBJ2-7; TRBD1 agrees at 7 bases. From germline, CDR1 is MNHNY and CDR2 SVGAGI (reference sequence). With 6 bases clipped from V and 6 bases from J, the junction kept 17 bases outside the gene matches. The CDR3 consists of 16 residues. Written as DNA, the CDR3 is TGTGCCAGCAGCGACAGGGTACCGAGGAGTGGAAGCGAGCAGTACTTC. It is translated as CASSDRVPRSGSEQYF.

The rearrangement joins TRBV19 to TRBJ1-1, with no clear D. This CDR3 has 15 amino acids. Germline values: CDR1 LNHDA, CDR2 SQIVND (reference sequence). Trimming pared 6 bases from V and 1 base from J, leaving 15 bases between. CDR3 sequence (DNA): TGTGCCAGTAGGGAGGTTGGGCAAGAGAACACTGAAGCTTTCTTT. Protein: CASREVGQENTEAFF.

The gene calls are TRBV29-1 and TRBJ2-1; 7 bases map to TRBD1. Germline CDR1 SQVTM, CDR2 ANQGSEA. The V and J ends lost 3 bases and 0 bases, in that order; junction bases with no gene match: 5. The CDR3 extends over 15 amino acids. The DNA of the CDR3 is TGCAGCGTTGATTGGGGACAGACCTCCTACAATGAGCAGTTCTTC. Protein product: CSVDWGQTSYNEQFF.

This chain links TRBV7-9 with TRBJ1-1; maybe TRBD1 (6 bases). The germline V and J ends were trimmed by 7 bases and 7 bases, with 13 bases remaining between them. CDR3 length equals 12 residues. Germline values: CDR1 SEHNR, CDR2 FQNEAQ (reference sequence). CDR3 sequence: CASNFRGVEAFF. The DNA of the CDR3 is TGTGCCAGCAACTTCAGGGGTGTTGAAGCTTTCTTT.

This clone was recorded at least ten times. This chain connects TRBV5-8 to TRBJ1-5; D may be TRBD1 (6 bases). In germline, CDR1 is SGHTS, CDR2 YDEGEE. Trimming left V 5 bases short and J 0 bases short, with 12 bases between. The CDR3 contains 15 residues. CDR3 sequence reads: CASSVQGYSNQPQHF. In DNA form, the CDR3 reads TGTGCCAGCAGTGTACAGGGATATAGCAATCAGCCCCAGCATTTT.

V is TRBV30 and J is TRBJ1-2; D may be TRBD1 (6 bases). V dropped 1 base and J dropped 8 bases, with 14 bases sitting between them. The CDR3 has 13 residues. Germline V lookup: CDR1 GTSNPN, CDR2 SVGIG (reference sequence). The CDR3 loop reads CAWSATGPGGYTF. The DNA of the CDR3 is TGTGCCTGGAGTGCCACAGGGCCTGGGGGCTACACCTTC.

The chain joins TRBV5-1 to TRBJ2-3; 13 nucleotides agree with TRBD2. CDR1 is SGHRS, CDR2 YFSETQ, per germline. The CDR3 has 17 amino acids. Trimming at V came to 5 bases and at J to 0 bases, leaving 6 bases not matched to a gene. CDR3 nucleotides: TGCGCCAGCAGTCCGGGACTAGCGGGACTTAGCACAGATACGCAGTATTTT. It encodes CASSPGLAGLSTDTQYF.

The V call is TRBV7-8, the J call TRBJ2-1; maybe TRBD2 (6 bases). V was pared by 3 bases and J by 6 bases, with 9 bases between. The germline CDR1 and CDR2 sequences are SGHVS and FQNEAQ. This CDR3 has 13 residues. The CDR3 region is CASSFLGGNEQFF. CDR3 sequence (DNA): TGTGCCAGCAGCTTCCTGGGGGGCAATGAGCAGTTCTTC.

This rearrangement joins TRBV6-1 to TRBJ1-1; TRBD1 is a possible D gene (6 bases). Trimming shortened V by 3 bases and J by 3 bases, and 14 bases separated the two germline ends. The CDR3 has 15 amino acids. Per germline, CDR1 MNHNS and CDR2 SASEGT. The CDR3 spells CASSEKNRVHTEAFF. The CDR3 region has the DNA TGTGCCAGCAGTGAGAAGAACAGGGTCCACACTGAAGCTTTCTTT.

This chain links TRBV11-2 with TRBJ2-7; TRBD2 agrees at 9 bases. The CDR3 spans 15 residues. Germline V lookup: CDR1 SGHAT, CDR2 FQNNGV. The V and J ends lost 0 bases and 4 bases, in that order; junction bases with no gene match: 4. CDR3 coding DNA: TGTGCCAGCAGCTTAGATGGGACTAGCTGGTACGAGCAGTACTTC. Protein sequence: CASSLDGTSWYEQYF.

The chain uses TRBV2 and TRBJ2-1; 13 bases match TRBD2. After removal of 7 bases from V and 5 bases from J, the junction contained 5 bases not matched to a gene. In germline, CDR1 is SNHLY, CDR2 FYNNEI. The CDR3 covers 15 residues. In DNA form, the CDR3 reads TGTGCCAGCAAAGGGACTAGCGGGATAAACAATGAGCAGTTCTTC. Protein: CASKGTSGINNEQFF.

V usage is TRBV5-1 and J usage is TRBJ2-2; tentatively, D is TRBD2 (6 bases). This CDR3 region has 14 residues. Germline V CDR1 and CDR2: SGHRS, YFSETQ. V shed 4 bases and J shed 4 bases, with 11 bases lying between them. CDR3 residues: CASSGTSPTGELFF. DNA for the CDR3: TGCGCCAGCAGCGGGACTTCACCCACCGGGGAGCTGTTTTTT.

This clone was detected a few times. The V gene is TRBV9, the J gene TRBJ1-2; the D gene is possibly TRBD1 (6 bases). V was cut by 7 bases and J by 7 bases, with 14 bases left in between. This CDR3 contains 12 residues. CDR1 and CDR2 from the germline V gene are SGDLS and YYNGEE. The CDR3 protein is CASYYRASGYTF. CDR3 coding DNA: TGTGCCAGCTACTACAGGGCGAGTGGCTACACCTTC.